A selection of T cell receptor beta chains follows, all from one sample in a study of T-cell memory formation after mild COVID-19. TCRdb fed the 5' RACE reads into MiXCR, producing one record per CDR3 protein. This sample yields about 560,000 distinct CDR3 sequences, of which about a sixth are seen a single time; approximately 12% belongs to the top ten. What was sequenced was PBMCs or a T cell subset sorted from them (not recorded which). The source is an adult woman who had mild COVID-19 (a few samples of this study predate the infection). Cell type and time point are not known. CDR3s include the opening cysteine and the closing phenylalanine or tryptophan. Each record gives: D gene, V gene, clone size, J gene, CDR3 DNA, CDR3 protein. The D gene is left open where the match is weak. Clone size is not always given. Where it is, it says once, few, many or a class for expanded clones.

>NA|TRBV7-6|NA|TRBJ1-6
TGTGCCAGCAGCTTAGGGGGTAACTATAATTCACCCCTCCACTTT
CASSLGGNYNSPLHF
>TRBD1|TRBV2|NA|TRBJ1-2
TGTGCCAGCTCGCGGGACAGGGGATCAGAGGATGGCTACACCTTC
CASSRDRGSEDGYTF
>TRBD1|TRBV3-1|few|TRBJ1-3
TGTGCCAGCAGCCCCGGGACAGGGATTCTTGGAAACACCATATATTTT
CASSPGTGILGNTIYF
>NA|TRBV5-4|NA|TRBJ1-4
TGTGCCAGCAGCTTGGGTGGGGACCTGCTTGAAAAACTGTTTTTT
CASSLGGDLLEKLFF
>NA|TRBV6-5|NA|TRBJ2-5
TGTGCCAGCAGTTACAGGGGCCCCCCCCAGTACTTC
CASSYRGPPQYF
>NA|TRBV19|few|TRBJ1-1
TGTGCCAGTAAGGGCCAGGGGACTGAAGCTTTCTTT
CASKGQGTEAFF
>TRBD2|TRBV24-1|NA|TRBJ2-7
TGTGCCACCAGTGATGTGAGTAGCGGGGGCTACGAGCAGTACTTC
CATSDVSSGGYEQYF
>NA|TRBV20-1|NA|TRBJ2-7
TGCAGTGCCGGGGGTTCGGCCTACGAGCAGTACTTC
CSAGGSAYEQYF
>TRBD2|TRBV18|NA|TRBJ2-7
TGTGCCAGCTCACCGCCTAGAGCCGGGACTAGCGGGAGGAGGTACGAGCAGTACTTC
CASSPPRAGTSGRRYEQYF
>NA|TRBV20-1|few|TRBJ2-7
TGCAGTGCTAGAAGGTTCCGACAGAACTACGAGCAGTACTTC
CSARRFRQNYEQYF
>NA|TRBV7-3|many|TRBJ2-3
TGTGCCAGCAGCTTAACGTCAGGAGGGGGCGGTAGCACAGATACGCAGTATTTT
CASSLTSGGGGSTDTQYF
>TRBD1|TRBV12-3/TRBV12-4|NA|TRBJ1-2
TGTGCCAGCAGTTTTAGGACAGGGCCTCCGTTCTATGGCTACACCTTC
CASSFRTGPPFYGYTF
>NA|TRBV5-1|few|TRBJ2-3
TGCGCCAGCAGATATGGAACTGGAGATACGCAGTATTTT
CASRYGTGDTQYF
>TRBD2|TRBV7-2|NA|TRBJ2-1
TGTGCCAGCAGCTTAGGGGGACTACCCAACAATGAGCAGTTCTTC
CASSLGGLPNNEQFF
>TRBD1|TRBV20-1|NA|TRBJ1-2
TGCAGTGCTTGGGACAGGGTTACTAACTATGGCTACACCTTC
CSAWDRVTNYGYTF
>NA|TRBV9|few|TRBJ2-1
TGTGCCAGCAGCGCCCGTGTCCCTAATGAGCAGTTCTTC
CASSARVPNEQFF
>TRBD1|TRBV30|NA|TRBJ2-7
TGTGCCTGGAGTGGGGCGACAGGGTTATACGAGCAGTACTTC
CAWSGATGLYEQYF
>NA|TRBV7-9|many|TRBJ2-7
TGTGCCAGCAGCTCTGCTACCTACGAGCAGTACTTC
CASSSATYEQYF
>NA|TRBV20-1|NA|TRBJ2-5
TGCAGTGCTAGAGATCGAGTTAGCGGCCAAGAGACCCAGTACTTC
CSARDRVSGQETQYF
>TRBD1|TRBV2|NA|TRBJ2-2
TGTGCCAGCAGGACGTTCGGGACAGGGGACACCGGGGAGCTGTTTTTT
CASRTFGTGDTGELFF
>NA|TRBV5-1|few|TRBJ2-7
TGCGCCAGCAGCTTGGGTTTGCAGGCGACGGGCGACGAGCAGTACTTC
CASSLGLQATGDEQYF
>TRBD2|TRBV6-5|NA|TRBJ2-2
TGTGCCAGCAGCCCTAGCGGGGGGGTCACCGGGGAGCTGTTTTTT
CASSPSGGVTGELFF
>NA|TRBV12-3/TRBV12-4|NA|TRBJ1-5
TGTGCCAGCAACCGTATGGGGGGGAATCAGCCCCAGCATTTT
CASNRMGGNQPQHF
>NA|TRBV7-2|NA|TRBJ2-2
TGTGCCAGCAGCTTGGCCGGGACTTCGAGGGAGCTGTTTTTT
CASSLAGTSRELFF
>NA|TRBV9|many|TRBJ2-3
TGTGCCAGCAGCTCCAGTCCCGGGGCGGCAGATACGCAGTATTTT
CASSSSPGAADTQYF
>NA|TRBV6-5|NA|TRBJ2-5
TGTGCCAGCAGTTACTATGGAGAGACCCAGTACTTC
CASSYYGETQYF
>NA|TRBV7-8|NA|TRBJ1-1
TGTGCCAGCAGCTTAGCGAGACAACTGAACACTGAAGCTTTCTTT
CASSLARQLNTEAFF
>NA|TRBV6-5|NA|TRBJ1-1
TGTGCCAGCAGTTACTCGGATGGGGACACTGAAGCTTTCTTT
CASSYSDGDTEAFF
>NA|TRBV14|few|TRBJ2-5
TGTGCCAGCAGCCAAGGCTCTCAGGGTTTTCGGGAGACCCAGTACTTC
CASSQGSQGFRETQYF
>TRBD1|TRBV3-1|NA|TRBJ2-6
TGTGCCAGCAGCCCGACAGGGGTCTTCCTTGGGGCCAACGTCCTGACTTTC
CASSPTGVFLGANVLTF
>NA|TRBV5-1|few|TRBJ2-2
TGCGCCAGCAGCTTGGCGGGGGCATCGGGGGAGCTGTTTTTT
CASSLAGASGELFF
>NA|TRBV20-1|many|TRBJ1-2
TGCAGTGCCTCGGGTAGAGGCTACACCTTC
CSASGRGYTF
>NA|TRBV9|few|TRBJ1-1
TGTGCCAGCAGCCCAGGGCAGGGGACCACTGAAGCTTTCTTT
CASSPGQGTTEAFF
>NA|TRBV20-1|NA|TRBJ2-2
TGCAGTGCTATGACTTTAATTACCGGGGAGCTGTTTTTT
CSAMTLITGELFF
>NA|TRBV12-3/TRBV12-4|NA|TRBJ2-7
TGTGCCAGCCGTCGAGGACAGAACTACGAGCAGTACTTC
CASRRGQNYEQYF
>NA|TRBV12-3/TRBV12-4|NA|TRBJ1-1
TGTGCCAGCAGTTTAGGCGTCGGACGGATGAACACTGAAGCTTTCTTT
CASSLGVGRMNTEAFF
>TRBD1|TRBV15|few|TRBJ2-7
TGTGCCACCAGCAGGACAGACAGGGGTTTGGGAGACTACGAGCAGTACTTC
CATSRTDRGLGDYEQYF
>NA|TRBV4-1|NA|TRBJ2-7
TGCGCCAGCAGCCAAGAAGTTTTCGGCGGTAGCTCCTACGAGCAGTACTTC
CASSQEVFGGSSYEQYF
>NA|TRBV4-1|few|TRBJ2-7
TGCGCCAGCAGCCAAGACGGGACATCGAGAGAGCAGTACTTC
CASSQDGTSREQYF
>TRBD1|TRBV6-1|many|TRBJ1-1
TGTGCCAGCAGGGAACAGGGGCGCGCTGAAGCTTTCTTT
CASREQGRAEAFF
>TRBD2|TRBV7-9|many|TRBJ2-7
TGTGCCAGCAGTTCATCCTCCCTAGCGGGAGAGGTCTACGAGCAGTACTTC
CASSSSSLAGEVYEQYF
>NA|TRBV12-3/TRBV12-4|few|TRBJ2-1
TGTGCCAGCATTTTTTTGGAGGGACATCGTCAATTCTTC
CASIFLEGHRQFF
>TRBD2|TRBV5-4|NA|TRBJ2-1
TGTGCCAGCAGCTCAACCGGACTAGCGACCTACAATGAGCAGTTCTTC
CASSSTGLATYNEQFF
>TRBD1|TRBV20-1|NA|TRBJ2-1
TGCAGTGCTCGCCTGATGGGACAGGGGAACAATGAGCAGTTCTTC
CSARLMGQGNNEQFF
>TRBD1|TRBV5-1|few|TRBJ2-1
TGCGCCAGCAGCGTCAACAGGGGTGGCTACAATGAGCAGTTCTTC
CASSVNRGGYNEQFF
>TRBD1|TRBV27|few|TRBJ1-1
TGTGCCAGCAGTTTAGGGACAGGGGGCTTGAACACTGAAGCTTTCTTT
CASSLGTGGLNTEAFF
>TRBD1|TRBV18|NA|TRBJ1-6
TGTGCCAGCCATCAGGGGGCTAATTCACCCCTCCACTTT
CASHQGANSPLHF
>NA|TRBV7-2|many|TRBJ2-1
TGTGCCAGCAGCTTCGCTAAAAGCTCCTACAATGAGCAGTTCTTC
CASSFAKSSYNEQFF
>NA|TRBV4-3|few|TRBJ2-1
TGCGCCAGCAGCCAAGCCTCCTTGATCCCCGGTTATGTGGATGAGCAGTTCTTC
CASSQASLIPGYVDEQFF
>NA|TRBV15|NA|TRBJ2-7
TGTGCCACCAGCAGAGCCCCCGAGGCAGCCTCCTACGAGCAGTACTTC
CATSRAPEAASYEQYF
>NA|TRBV10-3|few|TRBJ2-5
TGTGCCATCAGTGACGGGGGGCGGACTCGAGAGACCCAGTACTTC
CAISDGGRTRETQYF
>TRBD2|TRBV9|NA|TRBJ2-3
TGTGCCAGCAGCCCCCGAGGGAGCGGGGGGAATGCAGATACGCAGTATTTT
CASSPRGSGGNADTQYF
>TRBD2|TRBV24-1|NA|TRBJ2-1
TGTGCCACCAGTGATACCTCGTTCGGGGGAGGGGATTACAATGAGCAGTTCTTC
CATSDTSFGGGDYNEQFF
>NA|TRBV9|few|TRBJ1-6
TGTGCCAGCAGCACCCGTGCAGGGGATAATTCACCCCTCCACTTT
CASSTRAGDNSPLHF
>NA|TRBV12-3/TRBV12-4|NA|TRBJ2-5
TGTGCCAGCGGACTATATTTTGAGACCCAGTACTTC
CASGLYFETQYF